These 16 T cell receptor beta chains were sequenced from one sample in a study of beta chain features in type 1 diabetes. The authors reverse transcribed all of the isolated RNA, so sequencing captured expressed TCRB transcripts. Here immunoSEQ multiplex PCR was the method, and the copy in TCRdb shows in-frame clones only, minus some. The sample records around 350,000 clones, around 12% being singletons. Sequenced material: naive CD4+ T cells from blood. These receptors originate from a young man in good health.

CDR3 in amino acids: CASSRTGGGETQYF. DNA for the CDR3: TGCGCCAGCAGCAGGACAGGGGGCGGGGAGACCCAGTACTTC. The chain combines TRBV5-1 with TRBJ2-5; 11 nucleotides agree with TRBD1. J lost 5 bases, V lost 4 bases, and 4 bases had no gene match. The germline CDR1 and CDR2 sequences are SGHRS and YFSETQ. The CDR3 length is 14 residues.

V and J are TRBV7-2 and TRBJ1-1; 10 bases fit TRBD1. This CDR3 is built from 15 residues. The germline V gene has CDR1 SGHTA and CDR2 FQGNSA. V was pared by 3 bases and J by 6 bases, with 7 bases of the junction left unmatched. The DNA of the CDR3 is TGTGCCAGCAGCTTTCGAGTGGGACAGGGGCCTGAAGCTTTCTTT. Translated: CASSFRVGQGPEAFF.

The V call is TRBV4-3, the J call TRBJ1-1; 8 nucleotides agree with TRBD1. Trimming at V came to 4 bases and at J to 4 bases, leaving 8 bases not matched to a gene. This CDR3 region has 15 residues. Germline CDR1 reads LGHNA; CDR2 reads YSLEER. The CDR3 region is CASSLDGQGGTEAFF. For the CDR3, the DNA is TGCGCCAGCAGCCTTGACGGACAGGGAGGCACTGAAGCTTTCTTT.

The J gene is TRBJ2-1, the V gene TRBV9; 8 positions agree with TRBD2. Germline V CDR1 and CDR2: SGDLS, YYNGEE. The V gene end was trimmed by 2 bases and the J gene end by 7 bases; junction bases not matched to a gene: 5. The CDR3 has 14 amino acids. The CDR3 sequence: CASSVTGRANEQFF. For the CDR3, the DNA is TGTGCCAGCAGCGTGACCGGGAGGGCAAATGAGCAGTTCTTC.

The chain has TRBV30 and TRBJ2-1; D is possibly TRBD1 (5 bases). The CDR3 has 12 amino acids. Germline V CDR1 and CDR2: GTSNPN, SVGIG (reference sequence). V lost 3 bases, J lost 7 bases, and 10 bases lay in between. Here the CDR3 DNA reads TGTGCCTGGAGCTCAGGGCGGAATGAGCAGTTCTTC. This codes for CAWSSGRNEQFF.

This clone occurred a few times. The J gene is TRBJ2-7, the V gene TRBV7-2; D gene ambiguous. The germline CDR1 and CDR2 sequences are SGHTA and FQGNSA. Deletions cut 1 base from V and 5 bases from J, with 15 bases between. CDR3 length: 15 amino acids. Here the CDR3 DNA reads TGTGCCAGCAGCTTAGATCCCGGCGGCCGGCACGAGCAGTACTTC. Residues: CASSLDPGGRHEQYF.

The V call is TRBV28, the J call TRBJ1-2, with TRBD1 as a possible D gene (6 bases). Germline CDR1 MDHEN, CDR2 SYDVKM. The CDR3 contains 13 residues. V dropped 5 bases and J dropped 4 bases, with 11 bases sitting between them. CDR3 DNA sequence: TGTGCCAGCAGTGACCGGACAGCCTATGGCTACACCTTC. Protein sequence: CASSDRTAYGYTF.

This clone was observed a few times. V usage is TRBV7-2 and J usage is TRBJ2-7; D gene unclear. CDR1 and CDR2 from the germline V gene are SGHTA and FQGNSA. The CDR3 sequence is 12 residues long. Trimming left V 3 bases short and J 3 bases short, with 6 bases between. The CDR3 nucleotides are TGTGCCAGCAGCTTGTTCAGCTACGAGCAGTACTTC. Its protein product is CASSLFSYEQYF.

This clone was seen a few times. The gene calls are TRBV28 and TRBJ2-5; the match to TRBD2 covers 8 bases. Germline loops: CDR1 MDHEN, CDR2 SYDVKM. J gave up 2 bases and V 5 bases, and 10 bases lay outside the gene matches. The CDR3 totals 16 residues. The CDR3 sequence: CASSTRILAGQETQYF. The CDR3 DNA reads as TGTGCCAGCAGTACCCGAATTTTAGCGGGGCAAGAGACCCAGTACTTC.

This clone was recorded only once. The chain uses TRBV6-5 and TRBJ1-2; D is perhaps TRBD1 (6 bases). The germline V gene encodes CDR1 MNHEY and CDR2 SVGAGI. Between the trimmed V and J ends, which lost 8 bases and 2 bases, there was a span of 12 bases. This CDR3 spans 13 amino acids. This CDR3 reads CASYTGSNYGYTF. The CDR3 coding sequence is TGTGCCAGCTATACAGGGTCCAACTATGGCTACACCTTC.

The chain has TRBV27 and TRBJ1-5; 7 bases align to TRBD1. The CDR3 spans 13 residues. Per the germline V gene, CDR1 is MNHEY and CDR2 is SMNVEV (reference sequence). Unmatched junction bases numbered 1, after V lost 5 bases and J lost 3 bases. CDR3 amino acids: CASSGTANQPQHF. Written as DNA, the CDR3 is TGTGCCAGCAGTGGGACAGCCAATCAGCCCCAGCATTTT.

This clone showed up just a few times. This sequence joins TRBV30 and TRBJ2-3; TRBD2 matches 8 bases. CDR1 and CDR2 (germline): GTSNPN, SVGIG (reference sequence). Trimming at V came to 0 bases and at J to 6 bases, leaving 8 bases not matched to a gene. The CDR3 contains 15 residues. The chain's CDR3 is CAWSVRGGTSDTQYF. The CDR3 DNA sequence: TGTGCCTGGAGTGTACGGGGGGGGACTTCGGATACGCAGTATTTT.

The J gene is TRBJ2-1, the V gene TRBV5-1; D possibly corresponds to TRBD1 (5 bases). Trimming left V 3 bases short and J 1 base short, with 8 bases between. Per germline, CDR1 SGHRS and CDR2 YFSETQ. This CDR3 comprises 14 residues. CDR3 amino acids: CASSWGGSYNEQFF. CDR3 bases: TGCGCCAGCAGCTGGGGCGGTTCCTACAATGAGCAGTTCTTC.

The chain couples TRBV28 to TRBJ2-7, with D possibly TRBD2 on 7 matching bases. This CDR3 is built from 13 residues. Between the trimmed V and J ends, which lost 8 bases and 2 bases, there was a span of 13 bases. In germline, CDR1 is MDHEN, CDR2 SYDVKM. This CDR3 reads CASLGGGTYEQYF. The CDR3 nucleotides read TGTGCCAGCCTAGGGGGGGGGACCTACGAGCAGTACTTC.

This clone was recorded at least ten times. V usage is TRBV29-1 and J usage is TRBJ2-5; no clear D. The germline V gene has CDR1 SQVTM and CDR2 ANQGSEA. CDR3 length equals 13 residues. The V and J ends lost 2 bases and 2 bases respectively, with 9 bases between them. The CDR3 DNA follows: TGCAGCGTTGAACGTACAGAGCAAGAGACCCAGTACTTC. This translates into CSVERTEQETQYF. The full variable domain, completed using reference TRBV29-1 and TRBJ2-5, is SAVISQKPSRDICQRGTSLTIQCQVDSQVTMMFWYRQQPGQSLTLIATANQGSEATYESGFVIDKFPISRPNLTFSTLTVSNMSPEDSSIYLCSVERTEQETQYFGPGTRLLVL.

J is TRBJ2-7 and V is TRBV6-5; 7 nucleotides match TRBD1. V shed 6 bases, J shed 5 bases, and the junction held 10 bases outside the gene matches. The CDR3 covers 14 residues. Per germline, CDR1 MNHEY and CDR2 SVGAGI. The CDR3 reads CASRGEQGSNEQYF. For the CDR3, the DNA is TGTGCCAGCAGGGGGGAACAGGGGAGCAACGAGCAGTACTTC.